The entry that follows covers one TCR beta chain sequence. What it recognizes is unknown. This sample is part of a study of cytomegalovirus exposure and HLA in healthy donors. Study in general: Of all 398 donors who were genotyped, roughly 81% belonged to the Caucasian-associated ancestry cluster. Findings and limits, study-wide: Data from an earlier analysis indicated that most TCR beta V segments were productive either about 90% or about 30% of the time. In vitro data verified a few CMV-associated chains as specific for CMV antigens. Cytomegalovirus association was assigned to more than 150 TCR beta chains.

Looked up from germline, CDR1 is SGHNT and CDR2 is YYREEE (reference sequence). J gave up 6 bases and V 4 bases, and 3 bases lay outside the gene matches. The CDR3 runs 14 residues. It was with 60 Vbeta and 13 Jbeta primers that the PCR ran. TCRdb's copy holds only in-frame clones and misses some; the assay was immunoSEQ multiplex PCR. Here the sample spans roughly 130,000 clones, around 77% being singletons. The TCR comes from a man aged 25 to 40 in good health and CMV-seronegative. J is TRBJ2-2 and V is TRBV5-4; 10 bases agree with TRBD1. The sample was PBMCs. CDR3 sequence: CASSGQGVAGELFF. CDR3 nucleotides: TGTGCCAGCAGCGGACAGGGGGTGGCCGGGGAGCTGTTTTTT. Supplemented by reference TRBV5-4 and TRBJ2-2, the full variable domain reads ETGVTQSPTHLIKTRGQQVTLRCSSQSGHNTVSWYQQALGQGPQFIFQYYREEENGRGNFPPRFSGLQFPNYSSELNVNALELDDSALYLCASSGQGVAGELFFGEGSRLTVL.